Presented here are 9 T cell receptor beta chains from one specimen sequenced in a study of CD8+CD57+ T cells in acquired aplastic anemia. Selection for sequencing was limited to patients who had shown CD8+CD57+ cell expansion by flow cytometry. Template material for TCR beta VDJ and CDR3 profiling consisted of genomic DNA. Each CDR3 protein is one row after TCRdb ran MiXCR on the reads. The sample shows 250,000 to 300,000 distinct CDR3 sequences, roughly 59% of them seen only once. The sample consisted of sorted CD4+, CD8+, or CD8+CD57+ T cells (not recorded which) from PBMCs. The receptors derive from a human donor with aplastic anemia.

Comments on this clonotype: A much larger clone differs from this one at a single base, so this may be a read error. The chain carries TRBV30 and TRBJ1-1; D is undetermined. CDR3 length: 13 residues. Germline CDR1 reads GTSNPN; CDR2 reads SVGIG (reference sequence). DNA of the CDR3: TGTGCCTGGAGTGTAAGGTTGAACACTGGAGCTTTCTTT. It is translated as CAWSVRLNTGAFF.

CDR3 protein: CASSVVGLAGTEQFF. The CDR3 DNA is TGTGCCAGCAGCGTAGTGGGGCTAGCGGGAACTGAGCAGTTCTTC. The chain uses TRBV9 and TRBJ2-1; 9 positions match TRBD2. CDR3 size: 15 residues. Germline values: CDR1 SGDLS, CDR2 YYNGEE. The J segment lost 9 bases and the V segment lost 0 bases, leaving 7 bases of the junction unmatched.

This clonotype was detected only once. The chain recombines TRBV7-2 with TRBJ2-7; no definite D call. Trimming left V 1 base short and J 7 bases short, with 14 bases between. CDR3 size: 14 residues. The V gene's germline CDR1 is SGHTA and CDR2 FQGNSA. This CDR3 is CASSLENPLWEQYF. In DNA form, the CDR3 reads TGTGCCAGCAGCTTAGAAAACCCGTTATGGGAGCAGTACTTC. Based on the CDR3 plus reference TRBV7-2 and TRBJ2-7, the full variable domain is GAGVSQSPSNKVTEKGKDVELRCDPISGHTALYWYRQSLGQGLEFLIYFQGNSAPDKSGLPSDRFSAERTGGSVSTLTIQRTQQEDSAVYLCASSLENPLWEQYFGPGTRLTVT.

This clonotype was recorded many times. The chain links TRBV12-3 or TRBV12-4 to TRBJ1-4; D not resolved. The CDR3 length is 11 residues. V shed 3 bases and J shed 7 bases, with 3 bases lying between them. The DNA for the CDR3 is TGTGCCAGCAGTTTCGGTGAAAAACTGTTTTTT. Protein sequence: CASSFGEKLFF.

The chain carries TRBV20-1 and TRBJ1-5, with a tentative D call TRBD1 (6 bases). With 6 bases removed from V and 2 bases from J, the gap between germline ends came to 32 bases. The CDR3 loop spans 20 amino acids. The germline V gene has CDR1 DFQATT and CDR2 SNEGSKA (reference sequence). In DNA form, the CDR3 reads TGCAGTGCCCACCCCACGTCGGGGGGGCGAGATTTGATGGGCAATCAGCCCCAGCATTTT. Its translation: CSAHPTSGGRDLMGNQPQHF.

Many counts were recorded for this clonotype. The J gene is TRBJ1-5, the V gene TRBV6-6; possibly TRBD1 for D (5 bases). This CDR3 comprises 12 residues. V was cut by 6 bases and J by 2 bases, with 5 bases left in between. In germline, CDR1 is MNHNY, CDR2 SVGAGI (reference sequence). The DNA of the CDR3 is TGTGCCAGCAGACAGGGCAATCAGCCCCAGCATTTT. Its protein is CASRQGNQPQHF.

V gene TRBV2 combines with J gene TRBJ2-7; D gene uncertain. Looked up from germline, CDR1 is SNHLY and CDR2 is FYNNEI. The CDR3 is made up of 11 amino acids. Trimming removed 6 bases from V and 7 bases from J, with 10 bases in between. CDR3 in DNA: TGTGCCAGCAGGGATCGTTCGGAGCAGTACTTC. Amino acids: CASRDRSEQYF.

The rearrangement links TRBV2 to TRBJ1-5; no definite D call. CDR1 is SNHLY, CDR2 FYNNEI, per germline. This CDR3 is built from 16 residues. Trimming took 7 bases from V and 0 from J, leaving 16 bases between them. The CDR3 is CASNADRLVSNQPQHF. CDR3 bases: TGTGCCAGCAATGCAGACCGCTTGGTTAGCAATCAGCCCCAGCATTTT.

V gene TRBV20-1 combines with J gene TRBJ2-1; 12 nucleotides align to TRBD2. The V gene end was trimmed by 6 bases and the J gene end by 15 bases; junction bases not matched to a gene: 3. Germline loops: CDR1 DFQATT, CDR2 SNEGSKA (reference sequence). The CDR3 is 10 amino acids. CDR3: CSAWTSGTFF. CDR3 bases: TGCAGTGCGTGGACTAGCGGGACGTTCTTC.